This note documents a single TCR beta chain sequence. Original processing methods: Reference gene primer amplification yielded estimated nucleated cell counts. The data were produced by immunoSEQ multiplex PCR, yet TCRdb's version contains in-frame clones alone and is incomplete. Clone size and the V and J calls come from that table; the DNA yielded D and trimming. The sample gives about 300,000 clones, approximately 89% of which show up once; under 3.5% is in the top ten. This specimen belongs to a study of blood T cell repertoires in COVID-19. Across the study: Nucleic acid was either cDNA or gDNA, and it came from T cells, B-cell-depleted T cells, or PBMCs.

Shortly before study entry, within 2 weeks, exposed participants had met a COVID-19 case. CDR3 size: 14 residues. Trimming left V 8 bases short and J 3 bases short, with 14 bases between. Per germline, CDR1 MNHNY and CDR2 SVGAGI (reference sequence). The specimen sequenced was PBMCs or T cells enriched from blood (not recorded which). The receptor comes from a woman aged 50 to 60 who had been exposed to COVID-19. The V call is TRBV6-6, the J call TRBJ1-3; the D gene is possibly TRBD1 (6 bases). The DNA for the CDR3 is TGTGCCAGCTTCGACAGGCGATTTGGAAACACCATATATTTT. It encodes CASFDRRFGNTIYF.